Listed here are 25 T cell receptor beta chains from one sample, sequenced in a study of blood T cell repertoires in COVID-19. TCRdb's table, derived via immunoSEQ multiplex PCR, lists solely in-frame clones and lacks some. The table lists 100,000 to 150,000 clones, over 75% of them singletons. Material: peripheral blood. The receptors derive from a woman aged 55-69 years with acute or convalescent COVID-19.

The V call is TRBV5-1, the J call TRBJ1-2; 7 bases agree with TRBD1. Germline V lookup: CDR1 SGHRS, CDR2 YFSETQ. V was pared by 1 base and J by 1 base, with 4 bases of the junction left unmatched. This CDR3 contains 15 residues. The CDR3 spells CASSLFQGVNYGYTF. The DNA for the CDR3 is TGCGCCAGCAGCTTGTTTCAGGGGGTTAACTATGGCTACACCTTC.

J is TRBJ1-6 and V is TRBV2; 7 bases are a match to TRBD1. From germline, CDR1 is SNHLY and CDR2 FYNNEI. Losses at the gene ends were 10 bases for V and 10 bases for J; bases not matched to a gene: 13. The CDR3 sequence is 14 residues long. CDR3 loop: CANTRQGEGSPLHF. DNA of the CDR3: TGTGCCAACACCAGACAGGGCGAAGGGTCACCCCTCCACTTT.

The gene calls are TRBV6-1 and TRBJ2-2; maybe TRBD1 (5 bases). Trimming shortened V by 6 bases and J by 7 bases, and 21 bases separated the two germline ends. The CDR3 length is 16 residues. Germline V gene data show CDR1 as MNHNS and CDR2 as SASEGT. CDR3 coding DNA: TGTGCCAGCAGGGAATACAAACCCAGGGCCAACGGGGAGCTGTTTTTT. Residues: CASREYKPRANGELFF.

The rearrangement joins TRBV16 to TRBJ1-5; TRBD1 might be the D (5 bases). V shed 7 bases and J shed 4 bases, with 11 bases lying between them. The CDR3 length is 13 residues. The germline CDR1 and CDR2 sequences are KGHSY and FQNENV. This CDR3 reads CASTADRNQPQHF. In nucleotides, the CDR3 is TGTGCCAGCACGGCAGACAGAAATCAGCCCCAGCATTTT.

V gene TRBV6-5 combines with J gene TRBJ2-1, with 7 positions matching TRBD2. J gave up 5 bases and V 2 bases, and 9 bases lay outside the gene matches. CDR1 and CDR2 from the germline V gene are MNHEY and SVGAGI. The CDR3 sequence is 16 residues long. The DNA of the CDR3 is TGTGCCAGCAGTTACGAGGCCAGCGGGGTTAACAATGAGCAGTTCTTC. This gives the protein CASSYEASGVNNEQFF.

The gene calls are TRBV3-1 (or the pseudogene TRBV3-2) and TRBJ2-1, with 10 bases identical to TRBD2. CDR1 is LGHDT and CDR2 is YNNKEL in the germline V gene (reference sequence). V shed 4 bases, J shed 7 bases, and the junction held 4 bases outside the gene matches. The CDR3 extends over 14 amino acids. Here the CDR3 reads CASSPWTSGNEQFF. In DNA, the CDR3 is TGTGCCAGCAGCCCCTGGACTAGCGGTAATGAGCAGTTCTTC.

J is TRBJ1-1 and V is TRBV5-1; D is possibly TRBD1 (5 bases). CDR1 SGHRS and CDR2 YFSETQ come from the germline V gene. The germline V and J ends were trimmed by 2 bases and 0 bases, with 14 bases remaining between them. The CDR3 consists of 16 residues. CDR3: CASSFGWGKMNTEAFF. In DNA, the CDR3 is TGCGCCAGCAGCTTTGGTTGGGGCAAGATGAACACTGAAGCTTTCTTT.

This clone appeared a few times. This sequence joins TRBV5-1 and TRBJ2-1; TRBD2 aligns across 7 bases. Germline trimming cut 3 bases from V and 7 bases from J; bases unmatched to any gene: 4. Per germline, CDR1 SGHRS and CDR2 YFSETQ. The CDR3 spans 13 residues. CDR3 nucleotides: TGCGCCAGCAGCTCCGGTAGCGGGAATGAGCAGTTCTTC. Translating it yields CASSSGSGNEQFF.

The V gene is TRBV15, the J gene TRBJ2-4; D possibly corresponds to TRBD2 (5 bases). Trimming cost V 3 bases and J 0 bases, with 12 bases left between them. The CDR3 totals 16 residues. CDR1 LNHNV and CDR2 YYDKDF come from the germline V gene (reference sequence). The CDR3 nucleotides are TGTGCCACCAGCAGCGTGCCGGGAATAGCCAAAAACATTCAGTACTTC. Translated: CATSSVPGIAKNIQYF.

This clone was found a few times. The chain recombines TRBV6-1 with TRBJ1-4; 10 bases match TRBD1. J lost 10 bases, V lost 4 bases, and 12 bases had no gene match. Germline CDR1 and CDR2: MNHNS and SASEGT. The CDR3 loop spans 16 amino acids. CDR3 sequence: CASSGQGAGGAAKLFF. In nucleotides, the CDR3 is TGTGCCAGCAGTGGACAGGGGGCCGGGGGAGCGGCAAAACTGTTTTTT.

The V gene is TRBV19, the J gene TRBJ2-1; D gene uncertain. CDR3 length: 14 residues. Trimming stripped 3 bases from V and 10 bases from J, with 16 bases between. Per the germline V gene, CDR1 is LNHDA and CDR2 is SQIVND (reference sequence). CDR3 DNA: TGTGCCAGTAGTATTGGTAGTATCCGCAGGGAGCAGTTCTTC. This encodes CASSIGSIRREQFF.

The V call is TRBV12-5, the J call TRBJ2-3; D gene uncertain. Germline CDR1 LGHNT, CDR2 FRNRAP. Deletions cut 6 bases from V and 3 bases from J, with 7 bases between. CDR3 length: 12 amino acids. DNA for the CDR3: TGTGCTAGTGGCTCACAGACAGATACGCAGTATTTT. Translated: CASGSQTDTQYF. The variable domain in full, with the rest retrieved from reference TRBV12-5 and TRBJ2-3, is DARVTQTPRHKVTEMGQEVTMRCQPILGHNTVFWYRQTMMQGLELLAYFRNRAPLDDSGMPKDRFSAEMPDATLATLKIQPSEPRDSAVYFCASGSQTDTQYFGPGTRLTVL.

The chain is built from TRBV9 and TRBJ2-1; D might be TRBD2 (6 bases). V lost 0 bases and J lost 3, with 10 bases in between. The CDR3 consists of 15 residues. Germline CDR1 and CDR2: SGDLS and YYNGEE. The CDR3 protein is CASSVGLAHYNEQFF. As DNA, the CDR3 is TGTGCCAGCAGCGTAGGCCTAGCGCACTACAATGAGCAGTTCTTC.

The J gene is TRBJ1-1, the V gene TRBV6-6, with D perhaps matching TRBD1 (6 bases). CDR1 is MNHNY, CDR2 SVGAGI, per germline (reference sequence). The germline V and J ends were trimmed by 6 bases and 0 bases, with 26 bases remaining between them. The CDR3 consists of 19 residues. The CDR3: CASSYTLRQAWDLNTEAFF. The CDR3 nucleotides read TGTGCCAGCAGCTATACCTTAAGACAGGCCTGGGACCTGAACACTGAAGCTTTCTTT.

The V gene is TRBV28, the J gene TRBJ2-1, with 9 positions matching TRBD2. The length of the CDR3 is 12 residues. CDR1 is MDHEN, CDR2 SYDVKM, per germline. Losses at the gene ends were 3 bases for V and 14 bases for J; bases not matched to a gene: 5. Here the CDR3 reads CASSFYAGGEFF. DNA for the CDR3: TGTGCCAGCAGTTTCTATGCGGGAGGGGAGTTCTTC. Variable domain in full (rest from reference TRBV28 and TRBJ2-1): DVKVTQSSRYLVKRTGEKVFLECVQDMDHENMFWYRQDPGLGLRLIYFSYDVKMKEKGDIPEGYSVSREKKERFSLILESASTNQTSMYLCASSFYAGGEFFGPGTRLTVL.

CDR3 protein: CASSLPRVAIRNYGYTF. CDR3 sequence (DNA): TGTGCCAGCAGTTTACCCCGGGTCGCAATTAGGAACTATGGCTACACCTTC. This sequence joins TRBV28 and TRBJ1-2, with unresolved D. The CDR3 covers 17 residues. Germline lookup yields CDR1 MDHEN and CDR2 SYDVKM. The V and J ends lost 2 bases and 2 bases respectively, with 18 bases between them.

V gene TRBV6-2 or TRBV6-3 combines with J gene TRBJ2-5; D not certain. V shed 6 bases and J shed 1 base, with 9 bases lying between them. The CDR3 runs to 13 residues. The germline CDR1 and CDR2 sequences are MNHEY and SVGEGT. Written as DNA, the CDR3 is TGTGCCAGCAGCATCGTTCGCCAAGAGACCCAGTACTTC. Translated: CASSIVRQETQYF.

The chain carries TRBV2 and TRBJ2-3; 7 nucleotides match TRBD1. V lost 10 bases and J lost 8; bases outside the gene matches: 6. In germline, CDR1 is SNHLY, CDR2 FYNNEI. The CDR3 has 11 amino acids. The CDR3 region is CATSAGGTQYF. The CDR3 DNA reads as TGTGCCACCTCCGCAGGGGGTACGCAGTATTTT.

CDR3 amino acids: CASSGGALAGGDNEQFF. For the CDR3, the DNA is TGTGCCAGCAGTGGAGGGGCGCTAGCGGGAGGGGACAATGAGCAGTTCTTC. The chain links TRBV2 to TRBJ2-1, with 12 bases matching TRBD2. Trimming removed 4 bases from V and 5 bases from J; junction bases left unmatched: 9. Germline CDR1 SNHLY, CDR2 FYNNEI. This CDR3 comprises 17 residues.

The chain recombines TRBV10-1 with TRBJ2-1; 7 bases align to TRBD1. This CDR3 has 14 amino acids. Germline V gene data show CDR1 as WNHNN and CDR2 as SYGVQD (reference sequence). V was pared by 9 bases and J by 9 bases, with 14 bases of the junction left unmatched. CDR3 protein: CARPGQPLSGEQFF. For the CDR3, the DNA is TGCGCCAGGCCGGGACAGCCCCTAAGTGGTGAGCAGTTCTTC.

The genes are TRBV29-1 and TRBJ2-7; 7 bases are shared with TRBD1. With the DNA end fitting TRBJ2-1 better, the J assignment may be wrong. This CDR3 comprises 13 residues. In germline, CDR1 is SQVTM, CDR2 ANQGSEA. In DNA, the CDR3 is TGCAGCGGAGACAGGGATGGTCGGGATGAGCAGTTCTTC. It yields the protein CSGDRDGRDEQFF.

The chain uses TRBV6-6 and TRBJ2-7, with D possibly TRBD2 on 5 matching bases. Trimming removed 6 bases from V and 5 bases from J, with 11 bases in between. Germline V gene lookup returns CDR1 MNHNY and CDR2 SVGAGI (reference sequence). This CDR3 is 12 amino acids long. CDR3 DNA: TGTGCCAGCAGAACCACTAGTGACGAGCAGTACTTC. Amino acids: CASRTTSDEQYF.

The chain couples TRBV21-1 to TRBJ1-1; no check of the table's D call, TRBD1, against the DNA was made. TRBV21-1 is noted as a pseudogene. There are 11 residues in the CDR3. The CDR3, as DNA: TGTGCCACCACAGGGGTAGGGCATGCTTTCTTT. Residues: CATTGVGHAFF.

The genes are TRBV5-1 and TRBJ1-1, with a weak D call TRBD1 (6 bases). In germline, CDR1 is SGHRS, CDR2 YFSETQ. The germline V and J ends were trimmed by 5 bases and 0 bases, with 11 bases remaining between them. This CDR3 is 14 amino acids long. The DNA of the CDR3 is TGCGCCAGCAGTCAACAGGGCTTGAACACTGAAGCTTTCTTT. As protein: CASSQQGLNTEAFF. Based on the CDR3 plus reference TRBV5-1 and TRBJ1-1, the full variable domain is KAGVTQTPRYLIKTRGQQVTLSCSPISGHRSVSWYQQTPGQGLQFLFEYFSETQRNKGNFPGRFSGRQFSNSRSEMNVSTLELGDSALYLCASSQQGLNTEAFFGQGTRLTVV.

This rearrangement joins TRBV25-1 to TRBJ2-5; D unresolved. V was trimmed by 5 bases and J by 5 bases, leaving 15 bases between them. There are 14 residues in the CDR3. Germline assignment: CDR1 MGHDK and CDR2 SYGVNS. This CDR3 is CASSPQVPYETQYF. The CDR3 region has the DNA TGTGCCAGCAGTCCCCAGGTCCCGTACGAGACCCAGTACTTC.